These 3 T cell receptor beta chains were all obtained from the same sample, sequenced in a study of blood T cell repertoires in COVID-19. Measured with immunoSEQ multiplex PCR; TCRdb has only the in-frame clones, and not every one. The table shows more than 200,000 clones, with 65% to 85% occurring only once. Sample: peripheral blood. The receptors were gathered from a woman older than 75 with acute or convalescent COVID-19.

The rearrangement joins TRBV3-1 (or the pseudogene TRBV3-2) to TRBJ1-2; 7 nucleotides match TRBD1. The CDR3 spans 16 residues. CDR1 LGHDT and CDR2 YNNKEL come from the germline V gene (reference sequence). V dropped 1 base and J dropped 7; count of bases not matched to a gene: 12. The chain's CDR3 is CASSQVSLQGVGGYTF. The CDR3 DNA sequence: TGTGCCAGCAGCCAAGTATCCCTCCAGGGGGTAGGTGGCTACACCTTC.

The chain combines TRBV4-1 with TRBJ2-5; a possible D gene is TRBD2 (5 bases). The CDR3 totals 17 residues. Deletions cut 4 bases from V and 5 bases from J, with 23 bases between. Germline V lookup: CDR1 MGHRA, CDR2 YSYEKL. This CDR3 reads CASSRMWATRTRETQYF. CDR3 bases: TGCGCCAGCAGCCGGATGTGGGCCACCAGGACTCGGGAGACCCAGTACTTC.

This clone was counted once. The gene calls are TRBV7-9 and TRBJ1-2; D unresolved. V was cut by 1 base and J by 4 bases, with 13 bases left in between. CDR3 length: 15 residues. The germline gives CDR1 SEHNR, CDR2 FQNEAQ (reference sequence). The CDR3 sequence: CASSLGAGRPYGYTF. DNA for the CDR3: TGTGCCAGCAGCTTAGGGGCAGGTCGCCCCTATGGCTACACCTTC.